This record covers a single T cell receptor (beta chain). Using immunoSEQ multiplex PCR, the repertoire was profiled, and TCRdb retains in-frame clones only, with some absent. Of about 130,000 clones listed, 85% were seen once; the top ten hold 5% to 7.5%. CDR1 SGHAT and CDR2 FQNNGV come from the germline V gene. The J segment lost 4 bases and the V segment lost 4 bases, leaving 16 bases of the junction unmatched. CDR3 length: 17 residues. This sample was taken from a study of blood T cell repertoires in COVID-19. Specimen: peripheral blood. The TCR comes from a man aged 80 or over with active or convalescent COVID-19. The V gene is TRBV11-2, the J gene TRBJ2-7; 7 bases are a match to TRBD2. The CDR3 loop is CASSSPPLLASHYEQYF. As DNA, the CDR3 is TGTGCCAGCAGCTCCCCCCCCCTACTAGCGTCCCATTACGAGCAGTACTTC.